This entry describes one TCR beta chain. Generated by immunoSEQ multiplex PCR, the TCRdb table keeps only in-frame clones and is missing some. The sample holds about 180,000 clones; almost 90% are singletons and the top ten take about 9.9%. These data are taken from a study of T cell responses to AZD1222 COVID-19 vaccine. Germline CDR1 and CDR2: SGHDN and FVKESK. V lost 3 bases, J lost 8 bases, and 7 bases stayed unmatched. The CDR3 length is 15 residues. This specimen consisted of peripheral blood, obtained 28 days after the second AZD1222 dose. The source of this sequence is an adult who received the AZD1222 COVID-19 vaccine. The chain has TRBV14 and TRBJ2-1; TRBD1 agrees at 10 bases. CDR3 sequence (DNA): TGTGCCAGCAGCCACGGGACAGGGGTTAGGCATGAGCAGTTCTTC. The encoded protein is CASSHGTGVRHEQFF.